This TCR beta chain originates from a study of post-analysis software for immune sequencing data. TCR beta cDNA libraries included unique molecular identifiers. Each CDR3 protein gets one entry after TCRdb re-called the PCR reads with MiXCR. The profile shows hundreds of thousands of distinct CDR3 sequences, 25% to 30% of them singletons. This clonotype originated in a girl aged 10 to 17 with multiple sclerosis. Sequencing was carried out using blood.

The CDR3 protein is CSTSNLNEQYF. The CDR3, as DNA: TGCAGTACTTCGAACCTTAATGAGCAGTACTTC. The chain couples TRBV20-1 to TRBJ2-7; D is undetermined. The CDR3 extends over 11 amino acids. Germline-derived CDR1 and CDR2 are DFQATT and SNEGSKA (reference sequence). Deletions cut 8 bases from V and 7 bases from J, with 15 bases between.